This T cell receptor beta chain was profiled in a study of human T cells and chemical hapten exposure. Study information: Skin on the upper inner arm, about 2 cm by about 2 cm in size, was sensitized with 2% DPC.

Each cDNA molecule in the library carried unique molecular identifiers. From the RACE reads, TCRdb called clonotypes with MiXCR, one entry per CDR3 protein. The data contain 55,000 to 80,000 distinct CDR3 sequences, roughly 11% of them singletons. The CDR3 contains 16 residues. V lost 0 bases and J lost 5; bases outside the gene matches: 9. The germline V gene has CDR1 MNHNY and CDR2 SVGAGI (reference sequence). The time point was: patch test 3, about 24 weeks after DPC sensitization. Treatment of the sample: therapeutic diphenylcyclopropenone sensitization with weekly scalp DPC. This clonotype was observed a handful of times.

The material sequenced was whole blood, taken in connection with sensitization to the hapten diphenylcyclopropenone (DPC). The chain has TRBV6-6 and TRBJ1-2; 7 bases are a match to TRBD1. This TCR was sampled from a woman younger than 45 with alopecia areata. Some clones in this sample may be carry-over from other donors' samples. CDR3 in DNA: TGTGCCAGCAGTTACTCGTTCCAGGGGGACAGATATGGCTACACCTTC. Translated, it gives CASSYSFQGDRYGYTF.